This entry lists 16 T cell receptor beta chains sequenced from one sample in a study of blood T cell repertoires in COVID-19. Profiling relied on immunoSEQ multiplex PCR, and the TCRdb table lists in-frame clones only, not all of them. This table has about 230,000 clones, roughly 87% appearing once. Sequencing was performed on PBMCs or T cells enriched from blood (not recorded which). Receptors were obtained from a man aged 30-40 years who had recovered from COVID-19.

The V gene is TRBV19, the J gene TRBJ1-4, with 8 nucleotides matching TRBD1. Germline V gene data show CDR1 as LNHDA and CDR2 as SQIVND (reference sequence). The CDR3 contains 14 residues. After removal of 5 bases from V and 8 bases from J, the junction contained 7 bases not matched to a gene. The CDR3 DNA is TGTGCCAGTAGTCTCGGGACAGGAGGCGAAAAACTGTTTTTT. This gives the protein CASSLGTGGEKLFF.

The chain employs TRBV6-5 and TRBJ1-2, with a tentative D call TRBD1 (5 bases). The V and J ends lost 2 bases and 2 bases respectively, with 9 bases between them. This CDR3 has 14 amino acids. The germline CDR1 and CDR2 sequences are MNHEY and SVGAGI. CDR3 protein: CASSYMRQNYGYTF. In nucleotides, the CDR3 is TGTGCCAGCAGTTACATGCGACAGAACTATGGCTACACCTTC.

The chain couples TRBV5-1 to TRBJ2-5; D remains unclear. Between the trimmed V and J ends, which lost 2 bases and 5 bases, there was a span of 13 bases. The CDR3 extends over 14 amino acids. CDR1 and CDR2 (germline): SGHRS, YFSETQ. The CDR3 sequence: CASSLAGPPETQYF. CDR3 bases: TGCGCCAGCAGCTTAGCAGGCCCCCCGGAGACCCAGTACTTC.

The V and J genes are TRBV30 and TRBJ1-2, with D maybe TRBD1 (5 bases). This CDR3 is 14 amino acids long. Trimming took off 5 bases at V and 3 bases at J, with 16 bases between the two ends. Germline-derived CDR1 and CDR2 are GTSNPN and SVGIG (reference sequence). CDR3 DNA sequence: TGTGCCTGGCAGGTGGGGCACGGCGACTATGGCTACACCTTC. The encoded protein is CAWQVGHGDYGYTF. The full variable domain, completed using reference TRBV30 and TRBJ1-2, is SQTIHQWPATLVQPVGSPLSLECTVEGTSNPNLYWYRQAAGRGLQLLFYSVGIGQISSEVPQNLSASRPQDRQFILSSKKLLLSDSGFYLCAWQVGHGDYGYTFGSGTRLTVV.

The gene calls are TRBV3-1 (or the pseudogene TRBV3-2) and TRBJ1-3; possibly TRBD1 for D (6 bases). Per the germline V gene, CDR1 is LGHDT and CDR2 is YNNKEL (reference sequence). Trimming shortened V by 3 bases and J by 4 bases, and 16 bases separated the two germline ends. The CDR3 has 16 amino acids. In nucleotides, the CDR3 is TGTGCCAGCAGCCACGACAGGATAGTGGTCGGAAACACCATATATTTT. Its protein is CASSHDRIVVGNTIYF.

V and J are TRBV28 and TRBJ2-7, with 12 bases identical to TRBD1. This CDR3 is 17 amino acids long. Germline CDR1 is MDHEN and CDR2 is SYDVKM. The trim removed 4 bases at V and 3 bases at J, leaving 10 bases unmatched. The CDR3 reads CASSSFSGTGGFYEQYF. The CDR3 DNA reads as TGTGCCAGCAGTTCTTTTTCGGGGACAGGGGGCTTCTACGAGCAGTACTTC.

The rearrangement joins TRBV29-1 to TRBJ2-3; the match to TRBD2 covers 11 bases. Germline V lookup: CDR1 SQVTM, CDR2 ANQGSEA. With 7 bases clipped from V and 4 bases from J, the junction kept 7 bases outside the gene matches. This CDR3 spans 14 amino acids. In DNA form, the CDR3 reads TGCAGCGCTCTCTTAGCGGGGGGGCCAGATACGCAGTATTTT. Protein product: CSALLAGGPDTQYF.

The CDR3 DNA reads as TGTGCCAGCAGCTTGGTAGGCGGGGGGGCCTACAATGAGCAGTTCTTC. Translation: CASSLVGGGAYNEQFF. The V call is TRBV5-4, the J call TRBJ2-1; 9 bases fit TRBD2. The CDR3 covers 16 residues. J lost 2 bases, V lost 0 bases, and 3 bases had no gene match. CDR1 is SGHNT, CDR2 YYREEE, per germline (reference sequence).

This CDR3 is CASTQSRVENTIYF. The CDR3 DNA sequence: TGTGCCAGCACCCAGAGCAGGGTGGAAAACACCATATATTTT. This chain connects TRBV7-8 to TRBJ1-3, with D perhaps TRBD1 (5 bases). V lost 7 bases and J 6 bases, leaving 16 bases between the germline ends. Germline V gene lookup returns CDR1 SGHVS and CDR2 FQNEAQ. The CDR3 has 14 amino acids. The whole variable domain, remainder taken from reference TRBV7-8 and TRBJ1-3, is GAGVSQSPRYKVAKRGQDVALRCDPISGHVSLFWYQQALGQGPEFLTYFQNEAQLDKSGLPSDRFFAERPEGSVSTLKIQRTQQEDSAVYLCASTQSRVENTIYFGEGSWLTVV.

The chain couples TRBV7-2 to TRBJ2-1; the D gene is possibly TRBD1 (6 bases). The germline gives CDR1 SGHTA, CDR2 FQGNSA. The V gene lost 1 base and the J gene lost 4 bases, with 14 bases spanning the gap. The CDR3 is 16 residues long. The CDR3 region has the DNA TGTGCCAGCAGCTTAGATCAGGGGTTGACGTACAATGAGCAGTTCTTC. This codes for CASSLDQGLTYNEQFF.

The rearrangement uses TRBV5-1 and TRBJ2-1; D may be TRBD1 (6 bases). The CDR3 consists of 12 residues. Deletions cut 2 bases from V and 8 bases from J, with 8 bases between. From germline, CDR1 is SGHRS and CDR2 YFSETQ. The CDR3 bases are TGCGCCAGCAGCTTCCCAGGGGATGAGCAGTTCTTC. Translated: CASSFPGDEQFF. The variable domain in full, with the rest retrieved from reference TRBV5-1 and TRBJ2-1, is KAGVTQTPRYLIKTRGQQVTLSCSPISGHRSVSWYQQTPGQGLQFLFEYFSETQRNKGNFPGRFSGRQFSNSRSEMNVSTLELGDSALYLCASSFPGDEQFFGPGTRLTVL.

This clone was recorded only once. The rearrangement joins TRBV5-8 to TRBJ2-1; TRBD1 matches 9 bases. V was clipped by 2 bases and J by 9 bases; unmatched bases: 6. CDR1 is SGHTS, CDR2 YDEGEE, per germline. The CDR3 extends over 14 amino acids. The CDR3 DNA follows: TGTGCCAGCAGCTTCGTTCGACAGGGGGGTGAGCAGTTCTTC. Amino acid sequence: CASSFVRQGGEQFF.

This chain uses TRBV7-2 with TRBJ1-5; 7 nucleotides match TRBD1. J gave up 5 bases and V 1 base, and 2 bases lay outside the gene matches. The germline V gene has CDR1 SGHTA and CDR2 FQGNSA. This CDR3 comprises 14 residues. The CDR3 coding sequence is TGTGCCAGCAGCTTAGAGACAGGGCATCAGCCCCAGCATTTT. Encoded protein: CASSLETGHQPQHF.

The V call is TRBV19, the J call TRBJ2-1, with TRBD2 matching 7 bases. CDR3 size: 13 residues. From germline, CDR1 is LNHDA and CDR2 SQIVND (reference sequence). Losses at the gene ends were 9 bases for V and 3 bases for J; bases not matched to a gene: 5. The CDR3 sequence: CASSGTYYNEQFF. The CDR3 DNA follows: TGTGCCAGCAGCGGGACTTACTACAATGAGCAGTTCTTC.

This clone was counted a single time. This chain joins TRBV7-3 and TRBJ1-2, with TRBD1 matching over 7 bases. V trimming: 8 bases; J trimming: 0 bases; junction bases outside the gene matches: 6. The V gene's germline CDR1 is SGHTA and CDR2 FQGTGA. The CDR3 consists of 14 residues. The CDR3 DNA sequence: TGTGCCAGCGGAGTCCAGGGGGCTAACTATGGCTACACCTTC. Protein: CASGVQGANYGYTF.

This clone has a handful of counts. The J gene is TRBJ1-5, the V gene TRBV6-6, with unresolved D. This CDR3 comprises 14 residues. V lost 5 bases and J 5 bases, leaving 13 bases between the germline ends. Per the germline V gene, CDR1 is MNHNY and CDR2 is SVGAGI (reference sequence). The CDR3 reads CASSLLWGDQPQHF. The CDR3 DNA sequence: TGTGCCAGCAGTCTACTCTGGGGAGATCAGCCCCAGCATTTT.